The sequence of this T cell receptor beta chain was determined in a study of blood T cell repertoires in COVID-19. Study details: The United States, Italy and Spain supplied acute and convalescent COVID-19 samples. PBMCs, B-cell-depleted T cells, or T cells provided the cDNA or gDNA that made up the material.

The CDR3 is 15 residues long. V lost 5 bases and J 1 base, leaving 11 bases between the germline ends. Germline V gene lookup returns CDR1 SGHTA and CDR2 FQGTGA. Here immunoSEQ multiplex PCR was the method, and the copy in TCRdb shows in-frame clones only, minus some. The top ten hold roughly 1.4% of the sample, which has about 410,000 clones, around nine tenths seen once. The receptor was isolated from a woman between 40 and 50 years old with COVID-19, enrolled during active disease. The sequencing sample was made of peripheral blood. The rearrangement uses TRBV7-3 and TRBJ2-2; possibly TRBD2 for D (5 bases). Here the CDR3 reads CASSPQSGNTGELFF. The CDR3 nucleotides are TGTGCCAGCAGCCCCCAAAGCGGGAACACCGGGGAGCTGTTTTTT.